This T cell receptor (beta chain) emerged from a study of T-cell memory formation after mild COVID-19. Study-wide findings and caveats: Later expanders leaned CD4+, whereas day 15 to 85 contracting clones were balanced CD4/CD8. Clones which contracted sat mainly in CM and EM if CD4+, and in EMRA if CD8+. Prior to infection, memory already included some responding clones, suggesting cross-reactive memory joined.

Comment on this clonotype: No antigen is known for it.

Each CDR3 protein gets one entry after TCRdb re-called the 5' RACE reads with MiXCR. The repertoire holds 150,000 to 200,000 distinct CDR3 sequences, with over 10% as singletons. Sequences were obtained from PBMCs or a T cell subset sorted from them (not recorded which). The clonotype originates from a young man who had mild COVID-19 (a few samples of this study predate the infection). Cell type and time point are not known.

DNA for the CDR3: TGTGCCAGCAGCCAGGGGGACTCCTACCCAGGGGAGCTGTTTTTT. This sequence encodes CASSQGDSYPGELFF. This chain connects TRBV4-2 to TRBJ2-2; maybe TRBD2 (6 bases). The CDR3 spans 15 residues. Per the germline V gene, CDR1 is LGHNA and CDR2 is YNFKEQ. The germline V and J ends were trimmed by 3 bases and 8 bases, with 16 bases remaining between them.